Here is one T cell receptor beta chain with its context. Its cognate antigen is unknown. Clones were sequenced by immunoSEQ multiplex PCR, and TCRdb holds only the in-frame ones, with some missing. This table has nearly 35,000 clones, 80% to 90% appearing once. The data originate from a study of T cell responses to AZD1222 COVID-19 vaccine. For the study at large: Second doses at about 4 or about 12 weeks were pooled.

Regarding the study as a whole: None of the repertoires were sampled until the peak T cell response had passed. Nearly half of spike-specific TCRs reportedly target variant regions that are unmutated in the B.1.351 and B.1.1.7 variants.

The CDR3 totals 16 residues. V was pared by 3 bases and J by 2 bases, with 13 bases between. Germline V gene lookup returns CDR1 KGHSH and CDR2 LQKENI. J is TRBJ1-4 and V is TRBV18; the D gene is possibly TRBD1 (6 bases). This material consisted of peripheral blood, taken on day 0 of AZD1222 vaccination. The sequence was obtained from an adult in good health. The CDR3, as DNA: TGTGCCAGCTCACCGATAACAGGGAGGACTAATGAAAAACTGTTTTTT. Translating gives CASSPITGRTNEKLFF.